Listed below are T cell receptor beta chains from one sample, sequenced in a study of blood T cell repertoires in COVID-19. Sequenced by immunoSEQ multiplex PCR; TCRdb stores in-frame clones only, minus some. The data contain about 270,000 clones, roughly 80% of them singletons. Sequencing was carried out using peripheral blood. The receptors were sampled from a woman aged 45-65 years with active or convalescent COVID-19. The CDR3 runs from the conserved cysteine through the conserved F or W.

TRBJ1-5 | TRBV21-1 | CASSKKRAGVGYSNQPQHF
TRBJ1-2 | TRBV2 | CASSEGDSREDGYTF
TRBJ2-1 | TRBV29-1 | CSVRPGGAYNEQFF
TRBJ1-5 | TRBV12-3/TRBV12-4 | CASSPDWYQPQHF
TRBJ2-7 | TRBV5-5 | CASSPLVQWTYEQYF
TRBJ1-2 | TRBV18 | CASSREDYGYTF
TRBJ1-2 | TRBV28 | CASRHTMGTLNYGYTF
TRBJ1-3 | TRBV5-1 | CASSPSAGFGNTIYF
TRBJ1-3 | TRBV30 | CASNRDIGNTIYF
TRBJ1-2 | TRBV28 | CASSPTGTDNYGYTF
TRBJ2-2 | TRBV4-2 | CASSQDHLASNTGELFF
TRBJ1-3 | TRBV28 | CASSWGRGDSGNTIYF
TRBJ1-1 | TRBV30 | CAYRGMNTEAFF
TRBJ2-5 | TRBV5-1 | CASGWATSGTQETQYF
TRBJ1-5 | TRBV18 | CASSRDRGRDQPQHF
TRBJ2-2 | TRBV7-2 | CASSLWRATGELFF
TRBJ1-5 | TRBV19 | CASSIVWQSGQPQHF